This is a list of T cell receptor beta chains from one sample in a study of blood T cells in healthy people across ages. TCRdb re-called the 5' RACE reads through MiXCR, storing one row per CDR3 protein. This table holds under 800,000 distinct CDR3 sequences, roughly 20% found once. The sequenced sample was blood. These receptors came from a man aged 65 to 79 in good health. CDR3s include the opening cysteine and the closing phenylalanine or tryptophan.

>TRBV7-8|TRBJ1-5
CASSLYGGRPGPQHF
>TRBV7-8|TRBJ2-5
CASSHGGETQYF
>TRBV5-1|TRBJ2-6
CASSPSGSGANVLTF
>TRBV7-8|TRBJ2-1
CASSSRPGLRVYEQFF
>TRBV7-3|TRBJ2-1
CASSLTNYNEQFF
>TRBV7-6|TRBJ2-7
CASSATNEQYF
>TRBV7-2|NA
CASSSIGTSGAEQFF
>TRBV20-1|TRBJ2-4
CSARSQNIQYF
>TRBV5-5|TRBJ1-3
CASSQGDGNTIYF
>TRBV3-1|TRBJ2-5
CATGGVSFGETQYF
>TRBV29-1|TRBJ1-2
CSVQQGGYTF
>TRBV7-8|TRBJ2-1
CATPGYEQFF
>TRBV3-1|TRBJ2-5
CASSQVMDGTQYF
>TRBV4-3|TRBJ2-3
CASSQDVGSPTDTQYF
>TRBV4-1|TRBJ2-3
CASSQWRADGGDTQYF
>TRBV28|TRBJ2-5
CASSLRQETQYF